This T cell receptor beta chain comes out of a study of blood T cells in healthy people across ages. Broader study findings: Long-lived and aged donors differed, with more naive CD4+ cells and higher diversity in the long-lived. Any conclusive comparison of naive versus antigen-experienced cells was prevented by using unsorted PBMCs. Unknown CMV status may confound age-related changes in expanded clones. With naive T cell percentage, TCR beta diversity showed a strong correlation.

A remark on this clonotype: Its antigen is unidentified.

Using a J-beta primer mix together with a sample-barcoded 5' primer, a second PCR was run for roughly 7 to 12 cycles. One entry per CDR3 protein, called by TCRdb with MiXCR from the 5' RACE reads. The sample has around 1,700,000 distinct CDR3 sequences; roughly 27% are singletons. V was clipped by 7 bases and J by 1 base, with 10 bases between them. Per germline, CDR1 SNHLY and CDR2 FYNNEI. This CDR3 contains 13 residues. The chain is built from TRBV2 and TRBJ1-1, with D tentatively TRBD1 (6 bases). This receptor was identified in a woman in her 30s in good health. The sample was blood. CDR3 residues: CASMGQPNTEAFF. Here the CDR3 DNA reads TGTGCCAGCATGGGACAACCGAACACTGAAGCTTTCTTT. Looking up the rest from reference TRBV2 and TRBJ1-1 gives the full variable domain: EPEVTQTPSHQVTQMGQEVILRCVPISNHLYFYWYRQILGQKVEFLVSFYNNEISEKSEIFDDQFSVERPDGSNFTLKIRSTKLEDSAMYFCASMGQPNTEAFFGQGTRLTVV.